The rows below give T cell receptor beta chains drawn from one sample of a study of shared clonotypes between healthy human individuals. The protocol was immunoSEQ multiplex PCR, while the TCRdb copy is restricted to in-frame clones and leaves out a portion. The sample comprises 500,000 to 550,000 clones, about 96% of which are singletons, and about 0.064% rests with the top ten. Source material: naive CD4+ T cells sorted from blood. The receptors here all came from a woman aged 25 to 39 in good health. CDR3s include the opening cysteine and the closing phenylalanine or tryptophan. Each record gives: clone size, J gene, D gene, V gene, CDR3 DNA, CDR3 protein. A D gene is named only where the DNA matches it firmly. Not all rows give a size; the values are once, few, many and, for expanded clones, a class.

>.|TRBJ1-2|.|TRBV5-4
TGTGCCAGCAGCCCGAAAGGGACGGCAAACTATGGCTACACCTTC
CASSPKGTANYGYTF
>.|TRBJ2-5|.|TRBV7-2
TGTGCCAGCAGCTTAGAGCTCGGGCAGGGGAGGACCCAGTACTTC
CASSLELGQGRTQYF
>.|TRBJ2-6|.|TRBV4-2
TGTGCCAGCAGCCAAGAGAGCGAAGGAAGCTCTGGGGCCAACGTCCTGACTTTC
CASSQESEGSSGANVLTF
>.|TRBJ2-5|.|TRBV5-4
TGTGCCAGCAGCTTTGGAGAGACCCAGTACTTC
CASSFGETQYF
>.|TRBJ1-4|.|TRBV10-2
TGCGCCAGCAGTGAGGCGGGTTACGCGCAACTGTTTTTT
CASSEAGYAQLFF
>.|TRBJ2-1|TRBD1|TRBV28
TGTGCCAGCAGTTTAGCCCTCAGGGGGCTAGGAAATGAGCAGTTCTTC
CASSLALRGLGNEQFF
>.|TRBJ1-5|.|TRBV4-1
TGCGCCAGCAGCCCGCTAGAGGGTAGCAATCAGCCCCAGCATTTT
CASSPLEGSNQPQHF
>.|TRBJ2-3|TRBD2|TRBV2
TGTGCCAGCACGGGACTAGCGGGAGTTGGTATCGCAGATACGCAGTATTTT
CASTGLAGVGIADTQYF
>.|TRBJ2-1|TRBD2|TRBV25-1
TGTGCCAGCAGTGAACGGGGACTAGCGGGCCTCAATGAGCAGTTCTTC
CASSERGLAGLNEQFF
>.|TRBJ2-3|TRBD1|TRBV6-4
TGTGCCAGCAGCCCTACAGGGGGCACAGATACGCAGTATTTT
CASSPTGGTDTQYF
>.|TRBJ1-2|.|TRBV18
TGTGCCAGCTCAACCGACGGCAACTATGGCTACACCTTC
CASSTDGNYGYTF
>once|TRBJ2-7|.|TRBV4-2
TGTGCCAGCAGCCAAGTTACAGCCTCCTACGAGCAGTACTTC
CASSQVTASYEQYF
>.|TRBJ1-2|.|TRBV7-8
TGTGCCAGCAGCTCAGGTCTTGGCTATGACTACACCTTC
CASSSGLGYDYTF
>once|TRBJ2-2|TRBD2|TRBV5-6
TGTGCCAGCAGCTTGTACGGGAGGGCCCTGCCCGGGGAGCTGTTTTTT
CASSLYGRALPGELFF
>.|TRBJ2-1|.|TRBV6-1
TGTGCCAGCAGGGAGGCTACCTACAATGAGCAGTTCTTC
CASREATYNEQFF
>.|TRBJ2-7|.|TRBV19
TGTGCCAGTAGTAATCCTTGGGACGCGGTCCACGAGCAGTACTTC
CASSNPWDAVHEQYF
>.|TRBJ2-7|.|TRBV28
TGTGCCAGCCTGGGTGGCTACGAGCAGTACTTC
CASLGGYEQYF
>.|TRBJ1-1|.|TRBV25-1
TGTGCCAGCAGTGAACCCTGGGGAGAGACTGAAGCTTTCTTT
CASSEPWGETEAFF
>.|TRBJ2-1|TRBD2|TRBV5-1
TGCGCCAGCAGCACCACCACATCGAGCGGGACCTACAATGAGCAGTTCTTC
CASSTTTSSGTYNEQFF
>.|TRBJ2-7|TRBD2|TRBV28
TGTGCCAGCACCCCTCCCCTCGGGGGGACTGGGGAGCAGTACTTC
CASTPPLGGTGEQYF
>.|TRBJ2-1|.|TRBV28
TGTGCCAGCAGTTTATCGGACTACAATGAGCAGTTCTTC
CASSLSDYNEQFF
>.|TRBJ2-6|.|TRBV18
TGTGCCAGCTCAACCAACTCTGGGGCCAACGTCCTGACTTTC
CASSTNSGANVLTF
>once|TRBJ2-7|TRBD2|TRBV11-3
TGTGCCAGCAGCCGGAGCGGGAACTCCTACGAGCAGTACTTC
CASSRSGNSYEQYF
>.|TRBJ2-7|TRBD2|TRBV28
TGTGCCAGCAGTTCGGCTAGCGGAAGCTCCTACGAGCAGTACTTC
CASSSASGSSYEQYF
>.|TRBJ2-5|TRBD2|TRBV28
TGTGCCAGCAGTCCTCCGGGACTAGCGGGAGTAAGGGAGACCCAGTACTTC
CASSPPGLAGVRETQYF
>.|TRBJ2-7|.|TRBV14
TGTGCCAGCAGCCCCAGCGGAGCCTACGAGCAGTACTTC
CASSPSGAYEQYF
>.|TRBJ2-7|.|TRBV28
TGTGCCAGCAGCGACAGCCATAGCTACGAGCAGTACTTC
CASSDSHSYEQYF